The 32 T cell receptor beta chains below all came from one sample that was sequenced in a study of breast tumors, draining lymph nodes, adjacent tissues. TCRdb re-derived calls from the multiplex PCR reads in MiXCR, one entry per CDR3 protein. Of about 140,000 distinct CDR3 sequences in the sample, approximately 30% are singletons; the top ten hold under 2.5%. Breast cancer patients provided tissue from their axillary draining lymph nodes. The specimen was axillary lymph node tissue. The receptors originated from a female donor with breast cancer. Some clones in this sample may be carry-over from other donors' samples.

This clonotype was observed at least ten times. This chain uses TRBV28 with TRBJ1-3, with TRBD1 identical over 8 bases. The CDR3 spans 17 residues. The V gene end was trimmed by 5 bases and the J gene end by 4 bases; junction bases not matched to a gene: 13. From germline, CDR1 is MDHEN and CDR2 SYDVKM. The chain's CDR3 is CASSPPGGASSGNTIYF. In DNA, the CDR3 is TGTGCCAGCAGTCCTCCAGGGGGCGCTTCGTCCGGAAACACCATATATTTT.

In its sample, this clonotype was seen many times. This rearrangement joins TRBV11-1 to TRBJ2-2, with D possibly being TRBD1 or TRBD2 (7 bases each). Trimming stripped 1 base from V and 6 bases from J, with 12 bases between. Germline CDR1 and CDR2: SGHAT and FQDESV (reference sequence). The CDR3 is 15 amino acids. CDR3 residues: CASSLGGGQSGELFF. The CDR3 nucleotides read TGTGCCAGCAGCTTAGGGGGGGGACAGTCCGGGGAGCTGTTTTTT.

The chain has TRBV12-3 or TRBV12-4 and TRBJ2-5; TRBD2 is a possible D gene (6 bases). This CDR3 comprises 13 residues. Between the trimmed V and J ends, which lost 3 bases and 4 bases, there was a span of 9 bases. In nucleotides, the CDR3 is TGTGCCAGCAGTTTCGTGCGGGGAGAGACCCAGTACTTC. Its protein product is CASSFVRGETQYF.

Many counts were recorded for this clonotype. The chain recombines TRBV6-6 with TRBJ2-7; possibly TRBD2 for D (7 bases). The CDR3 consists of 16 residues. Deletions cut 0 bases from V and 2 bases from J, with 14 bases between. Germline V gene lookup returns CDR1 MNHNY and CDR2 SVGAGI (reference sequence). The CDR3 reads CASSYSGRGGPYEQYF. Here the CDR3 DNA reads TGTGCCAGCAGTTACTCTGGGAGGGGGGGACCCTACGAGCAGTACTTC.

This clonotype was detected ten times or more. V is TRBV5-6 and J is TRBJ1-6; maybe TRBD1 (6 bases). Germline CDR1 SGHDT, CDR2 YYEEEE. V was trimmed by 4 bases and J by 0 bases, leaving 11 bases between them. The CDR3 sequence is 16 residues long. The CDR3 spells CASSTPGVSYNSPLHF. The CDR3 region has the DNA TGTGCCAGCAGCACCCCAGGGGTCTCCTATAATTCACCCCTCCACTTT.

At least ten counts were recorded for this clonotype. CDR3 sequence: CASSLQENTIYF. CDR3 DNA: TGTGCCAGCAGCCTGCAGGAAAACACCATATATTTT. The V gene is TRBV9, the J gene TRBJ1-3; D gene ambiguous. V was clipped by 4 bases and J by 6 bases, with 8 bases between them. Germline V gene lookup returns CDR1 SGDLS and CDR2 YYNGEE. The CDR3 runs 12 residues.

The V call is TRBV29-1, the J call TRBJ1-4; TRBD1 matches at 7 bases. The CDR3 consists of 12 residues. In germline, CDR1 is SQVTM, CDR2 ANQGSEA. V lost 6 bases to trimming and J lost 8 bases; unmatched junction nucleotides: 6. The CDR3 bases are TGCAGCGTAGGAGGGGGCAAAGAAAAACTGTTTTTT. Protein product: CSVGGGKEKLFF.

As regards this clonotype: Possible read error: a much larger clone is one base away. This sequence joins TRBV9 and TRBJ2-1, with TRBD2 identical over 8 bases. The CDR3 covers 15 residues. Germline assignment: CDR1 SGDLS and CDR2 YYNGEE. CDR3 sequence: CASSGSGASYSEQFF. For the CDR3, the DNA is TGTGCCAGCAGCGGTAGCGGGGCCTCCTACAGTGAGCAGTTCTTC.

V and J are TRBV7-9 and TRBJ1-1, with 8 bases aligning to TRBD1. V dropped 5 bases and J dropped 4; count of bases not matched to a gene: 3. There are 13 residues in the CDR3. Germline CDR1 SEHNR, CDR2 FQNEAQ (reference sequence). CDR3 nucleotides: TGTGCCAGCAGCCGGACAGGGAGCACTGAAGCTTTCTTT. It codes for CASSRTGSTEAFF.

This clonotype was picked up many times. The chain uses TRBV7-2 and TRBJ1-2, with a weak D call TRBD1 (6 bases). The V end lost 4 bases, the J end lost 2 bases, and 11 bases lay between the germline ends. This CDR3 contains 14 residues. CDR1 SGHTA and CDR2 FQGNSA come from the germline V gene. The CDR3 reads CASSSAGQNYGYTF. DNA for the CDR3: TGTGCCAGCAGCTCAGCTGGACAGAACTATGGCTACACCTTC. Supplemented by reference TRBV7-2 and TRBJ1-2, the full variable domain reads GAGVSQSPSNKVTEKGKDVELRCDPISGHTALYWYRQSLGQGLEFLIYFQGNSAPDKSGLPSDRFSAERTGGSVSTLTIQRTQQEDSAVYLCASSSAGQNYGYTFGSGTRLTVV.

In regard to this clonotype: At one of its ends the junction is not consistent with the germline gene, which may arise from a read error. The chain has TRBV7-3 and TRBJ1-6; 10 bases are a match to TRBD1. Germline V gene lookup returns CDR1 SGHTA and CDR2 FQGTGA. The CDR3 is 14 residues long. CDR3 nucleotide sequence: TGTGCTAGCAGCTCCGGGACAGGGGCTTCACCCCTCCACTTT. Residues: CASSSGTGASPLHF.

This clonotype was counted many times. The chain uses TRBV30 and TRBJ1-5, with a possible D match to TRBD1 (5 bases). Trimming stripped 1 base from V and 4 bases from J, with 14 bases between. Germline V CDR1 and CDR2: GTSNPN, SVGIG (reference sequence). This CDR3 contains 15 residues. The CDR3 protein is CAWSGSGEGNQPQHF. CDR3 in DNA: TGTGCCTGGAGTGGATCAGGAGAGGGGAATCAGCCCCAGCATTTT. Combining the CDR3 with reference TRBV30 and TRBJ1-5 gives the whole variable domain SQTIHQWPATLVQPVGSPLSLECTVEGTSNPNLYWYRQAAGRGLQLLFYSVGIGQISSEVPQNLSASRPQDRQFILSSKKLLLSDSGFYLCAWSGSGEGNQPQHFGDGTRLSIL.

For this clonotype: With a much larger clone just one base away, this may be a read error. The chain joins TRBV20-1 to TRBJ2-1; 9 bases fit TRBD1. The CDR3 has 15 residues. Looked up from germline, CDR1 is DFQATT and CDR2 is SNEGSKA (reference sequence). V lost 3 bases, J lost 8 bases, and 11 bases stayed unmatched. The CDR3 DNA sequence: TGCAGTGCTAGGTTTGAGGACAGGGGACCCCATGAGCAGTTCTTC. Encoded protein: CSARFEDRGPHEQFF.

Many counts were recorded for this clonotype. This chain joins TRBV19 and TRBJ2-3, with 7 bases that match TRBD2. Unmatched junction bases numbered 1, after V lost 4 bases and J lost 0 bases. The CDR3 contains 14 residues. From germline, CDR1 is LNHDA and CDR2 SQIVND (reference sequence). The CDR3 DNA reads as TGTGCCAGTAGTAGACTAGCAAGCACAGATACGCAGTATTTT. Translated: CASSRLASTDTQYF.

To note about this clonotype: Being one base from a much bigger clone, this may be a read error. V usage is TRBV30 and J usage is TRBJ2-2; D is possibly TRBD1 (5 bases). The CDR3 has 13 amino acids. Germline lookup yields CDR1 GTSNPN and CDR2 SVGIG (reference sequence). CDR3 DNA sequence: TGTGCCTGGAACAGTATGGACACCAGGGAGCTGTTTTTT. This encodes CAWNSMDTRELFF.

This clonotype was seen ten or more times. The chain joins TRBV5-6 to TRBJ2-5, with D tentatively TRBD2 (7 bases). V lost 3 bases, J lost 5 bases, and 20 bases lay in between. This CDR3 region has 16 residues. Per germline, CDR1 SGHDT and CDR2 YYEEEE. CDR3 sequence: CASSWGGGLSSETQYF. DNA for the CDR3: TGTGCCAGCAGCTGGGGAGGGGGGCTATCCTCGGAGACCCAGTACTTC.

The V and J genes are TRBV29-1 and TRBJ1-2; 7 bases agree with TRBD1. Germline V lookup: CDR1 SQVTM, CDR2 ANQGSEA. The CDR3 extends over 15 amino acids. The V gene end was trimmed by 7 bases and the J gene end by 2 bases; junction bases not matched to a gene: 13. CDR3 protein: CSAVGGAGDNYGYTF. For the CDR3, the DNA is TGCAGCGCTGTAGGGGGCGCAGGGGACAACTATGGCTACACCTTC.

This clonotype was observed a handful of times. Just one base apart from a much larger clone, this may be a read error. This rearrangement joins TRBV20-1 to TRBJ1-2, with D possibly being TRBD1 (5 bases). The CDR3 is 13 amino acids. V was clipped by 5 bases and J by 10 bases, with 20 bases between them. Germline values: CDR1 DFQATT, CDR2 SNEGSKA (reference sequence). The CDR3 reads CSAPRGDGNAYTF. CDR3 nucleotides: TGCAGTGCTCCTCGGGGGGACGGTAATGCCTACACCTTC.

The CDR3 protein is CASSHRVSEQYF. The CDR3, as DNA: TGTGCCAGCAGCCACAGGGTGTCCGAGCAGTACTTC. J is TRBJ2-7 and V is TRBV6-5, with D possibly TRBD1 on 6 matching bases. Germline CDR1 is MNHEY and CDR2 is SVGAGI. The CDR3 is 12 residues long. The V gene lost 6 bases and the J gene lost 6 bases, with 12 bases spanning the gap.

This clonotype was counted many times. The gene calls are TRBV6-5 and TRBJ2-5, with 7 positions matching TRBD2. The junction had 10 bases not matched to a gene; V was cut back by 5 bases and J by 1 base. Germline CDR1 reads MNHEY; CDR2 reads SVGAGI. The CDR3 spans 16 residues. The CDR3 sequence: CASSDRISGGQETQYF. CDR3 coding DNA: TGTGCCAGCAGTGACCGGATATCGGGGGGCCAAGAGACCCAGTACTTC.

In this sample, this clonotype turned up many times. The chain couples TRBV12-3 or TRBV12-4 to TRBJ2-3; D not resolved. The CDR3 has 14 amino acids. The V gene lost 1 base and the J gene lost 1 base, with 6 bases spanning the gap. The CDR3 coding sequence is TGTGCCAGCAGTTTAGAACCTGGCACAGATACGCAGTATTTT. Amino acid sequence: CASSLEPGTDTQYF.

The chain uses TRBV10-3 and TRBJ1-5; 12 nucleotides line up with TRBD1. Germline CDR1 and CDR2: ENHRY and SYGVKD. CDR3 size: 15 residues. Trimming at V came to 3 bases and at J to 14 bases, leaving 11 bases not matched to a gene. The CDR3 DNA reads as TGTGCCATCAGTGATGCCGGGACAGGGGGCCAGGACGAGCATTTT. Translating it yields CAISDAGTGGQDEHF.

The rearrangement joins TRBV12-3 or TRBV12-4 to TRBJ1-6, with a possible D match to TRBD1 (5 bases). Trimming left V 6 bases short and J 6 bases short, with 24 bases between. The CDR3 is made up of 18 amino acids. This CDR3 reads CASSPWVGGDGGNSPLHF. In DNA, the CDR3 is TGTGCCAGCAGCCCCTGGGTTGGGGGGGACGGTGGTAATTCACCCCTCCACTTT.

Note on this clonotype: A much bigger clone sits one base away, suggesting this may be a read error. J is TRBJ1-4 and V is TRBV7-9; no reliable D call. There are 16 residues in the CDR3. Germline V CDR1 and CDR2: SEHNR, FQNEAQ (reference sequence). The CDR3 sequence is CAGSPRVGATNEKLFF. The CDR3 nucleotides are TGTGCCGGCAGCCCCAGAGTAGGAGCAACTAATGAAAAACTGTTTTTT.

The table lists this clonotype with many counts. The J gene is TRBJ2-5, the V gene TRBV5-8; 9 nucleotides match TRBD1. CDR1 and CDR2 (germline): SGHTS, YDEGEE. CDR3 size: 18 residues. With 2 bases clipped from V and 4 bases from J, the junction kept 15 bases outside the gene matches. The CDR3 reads CASSFVWSVGQGRETQYF. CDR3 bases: TGTGCCAGCAGCTTTGTTTGGTCCGTCGGACAGGGGCGAGAGACCCAGTACTTC.

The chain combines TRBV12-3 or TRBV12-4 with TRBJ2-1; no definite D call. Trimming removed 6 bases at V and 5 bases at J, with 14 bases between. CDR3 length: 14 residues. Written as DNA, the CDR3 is TGTGCCAGCAGGTTCGATGGGCGCGACAATGAGCAGTTCTTC. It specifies CASRFDGRDNEQFF.

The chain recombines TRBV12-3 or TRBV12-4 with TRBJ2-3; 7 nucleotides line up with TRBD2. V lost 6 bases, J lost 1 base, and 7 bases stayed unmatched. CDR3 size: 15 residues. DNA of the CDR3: TGTGCCAGCAGCTTTTTTGCGGGGGGCACAGATACGCAGTATTTT. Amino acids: CASSFFAGGTDTQYF.

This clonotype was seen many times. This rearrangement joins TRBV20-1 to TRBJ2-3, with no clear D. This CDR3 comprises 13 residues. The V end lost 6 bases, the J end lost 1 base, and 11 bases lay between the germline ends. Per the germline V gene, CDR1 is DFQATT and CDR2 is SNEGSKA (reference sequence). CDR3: CSAAGWGTDTQYF. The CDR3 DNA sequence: TGCAGTGCAGCCGGTTGGGGCACAGATACGCAGTATTTT.

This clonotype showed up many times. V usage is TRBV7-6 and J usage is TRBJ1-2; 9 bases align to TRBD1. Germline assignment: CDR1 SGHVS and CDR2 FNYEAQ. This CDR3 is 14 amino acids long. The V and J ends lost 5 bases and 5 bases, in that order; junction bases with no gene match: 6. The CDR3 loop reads CASSAGQGGYGYTF. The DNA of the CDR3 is TGTGCCAGCAGCGCGGGACAGGGAGGATATGGCTACACCTTC.

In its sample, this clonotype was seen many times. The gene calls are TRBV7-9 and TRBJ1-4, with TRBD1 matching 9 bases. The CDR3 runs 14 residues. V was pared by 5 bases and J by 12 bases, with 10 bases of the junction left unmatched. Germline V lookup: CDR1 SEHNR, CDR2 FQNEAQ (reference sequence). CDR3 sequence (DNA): TGTGCCAGCAGCCCGATGGGACAGGGACCACAACTGTTTTTT. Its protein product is CASSPMGQGPQLFF.

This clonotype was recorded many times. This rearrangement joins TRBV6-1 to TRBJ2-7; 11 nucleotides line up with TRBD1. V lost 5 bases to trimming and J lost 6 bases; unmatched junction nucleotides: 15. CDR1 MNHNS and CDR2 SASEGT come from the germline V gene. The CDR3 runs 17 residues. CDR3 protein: CASSQPKTGTGGREQYV. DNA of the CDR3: TGTGCCAGCAGTCAACCGAAAACCGGGACAGGGGGTCGCGAGCAGTACGTC.

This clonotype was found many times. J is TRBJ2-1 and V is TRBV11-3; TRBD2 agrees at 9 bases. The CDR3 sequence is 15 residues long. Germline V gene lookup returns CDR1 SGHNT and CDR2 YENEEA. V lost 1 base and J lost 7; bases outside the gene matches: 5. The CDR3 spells CASSLASGTSNEQFF. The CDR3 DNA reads TGTGCCAGCAGCTTAGCTAGCGGGACGTCTAATGAGCAGTTCTTC.